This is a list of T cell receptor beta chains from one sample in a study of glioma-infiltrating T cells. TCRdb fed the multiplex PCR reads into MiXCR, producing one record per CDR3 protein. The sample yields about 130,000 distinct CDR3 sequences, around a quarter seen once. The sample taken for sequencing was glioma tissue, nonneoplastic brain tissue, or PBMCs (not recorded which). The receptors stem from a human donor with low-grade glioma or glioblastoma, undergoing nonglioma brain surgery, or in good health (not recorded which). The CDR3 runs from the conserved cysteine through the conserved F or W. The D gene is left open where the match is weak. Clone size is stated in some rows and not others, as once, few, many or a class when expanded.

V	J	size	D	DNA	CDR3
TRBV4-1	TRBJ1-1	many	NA	TGCGCCAGCAGCCTCCCTCAGGGAAGGGCTGAAGCTTTCTTT	CASSLPQGRAEAFF
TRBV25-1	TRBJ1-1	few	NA	TGTGCCAGCAGCCACGAAAGGGTGAATGAAGCTTTCTTT	CASSHERVNEAFF
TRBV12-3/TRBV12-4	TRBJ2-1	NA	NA	TGTGCCAGCAGTTGGGCAGCCTCCTACAATGAGCAGTTCTTC	CASSWAASYNEQFF
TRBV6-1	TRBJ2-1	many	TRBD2	TGTGCCAGCAGCCGGCCGGGACTAGAACTCAATGAGCAGTTCTTC	CASSRPGLELNEQFF
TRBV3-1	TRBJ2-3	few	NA	TGTGCCAGCGGTCAACGGGAGAGCACAGATACGCAGTATTTT	CASGQRESTDTQYF
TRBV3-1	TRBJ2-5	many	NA	TGTGCCAGCAGCCAAGATCGGCAGGAGACCCAGTACTTC	CASSQDRQETQYF
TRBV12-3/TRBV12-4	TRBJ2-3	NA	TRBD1	TGTGCCAGCACCGAGGACAGGAGACTCACAGATACGCAGTATTTT	CASTEDRRLTDTQYF
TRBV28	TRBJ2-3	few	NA	TGTGCCAGCAGTTTAGCGGGGCCGCAGGATACGCAGTATTTT	CASSLAGPQDTQYF
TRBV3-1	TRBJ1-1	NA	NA	TGTGCCAGCAGCCAAGGAGACAGGTATAGGACAGCAGCTTTCTTT	CASSQGDRYRTAAFF
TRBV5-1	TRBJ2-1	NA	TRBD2	TGCGCCAGCAGACAACTAGCGGGGGGTTATTACAATGAGCAGTTCTTC	CASRQLAGGYYNEQFF
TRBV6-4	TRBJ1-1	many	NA	TGTGCCAGCAGGGGGTCAAGGCCGGGTGAAGCTTTCTTT	CASRGSRPGEAFF
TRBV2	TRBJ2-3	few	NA	TGTGCCCCAGGAAGGGAACCCACAGATACGCAGTATTTT	CAPGREPTDTQYF
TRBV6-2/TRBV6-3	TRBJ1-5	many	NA	TGTGCCAGCAGTTCCCGTCGTGTGGCCAGGGAGGCTTATAGCAATCAGCCCCAGCATTTT	CASSSRRVAREAYSNQPQHF
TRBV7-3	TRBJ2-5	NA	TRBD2	TGTGCCAGCAGCTTTTCGTCGGGGGGAGAGACCCAGTACTTC	CASSFSSGGETQYF
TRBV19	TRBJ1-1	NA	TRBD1	TGTGCCAGCCGGACAGGGGGCCGAGACACTGAAGCTTTCTTT	CASRTGGRDTEAFF
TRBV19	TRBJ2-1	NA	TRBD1	TGTGCCAGTGGGCCGGGACAGTCCTACAATGAGCAGTTCTTC	CASGPGQSYNEQFF
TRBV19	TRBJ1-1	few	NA	TGTGCCAGCTACTCAAGGTATTTGAACACTGAAGCTTTCTTT	CASYSRYLNTEAFF
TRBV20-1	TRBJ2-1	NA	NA	TGCAGTGCTAGAAAATCGCAAAACAATGAGCAGTTCTTC	CSARKSQNNEQFF
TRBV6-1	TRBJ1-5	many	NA	TGTGCCAGCAGTTTTGACCAGGTTCAGCCCCAGCATTTT	CASSFDQVQPQHF
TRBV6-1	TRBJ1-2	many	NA	TGTGCCAGCAGTCTTTACGGGACCACCGGCTATGGCTACACCTTC	CASSLYGTTGYGYTF
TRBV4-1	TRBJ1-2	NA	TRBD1	TGCGCCAGCAGCCTCGGGACAGAATTTAACTATGATGGCTACACCTTC	CASSLGTEFNYDGYTF
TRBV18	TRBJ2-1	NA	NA	TGTGCCAGCTCACCTCCAAGCGGGTCCCACTCCTACAATGAGCAGTTCTTC	CASSPPSGSHSYNEQFF
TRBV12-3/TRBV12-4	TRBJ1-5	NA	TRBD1	TGTGCCAGCAGACGGACAGGGGATCGGAATCAGCCCCAGCATTTT	CASRRTGDRNQPQHF
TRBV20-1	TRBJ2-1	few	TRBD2	TGCAGTGCTAGTTCCACTAGCGGGCGCTACAATGAGCAGTTCTTC	CSASSTSGRYNEQFF
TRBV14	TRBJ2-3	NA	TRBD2	TGTGCCAGCAGCACCACCGGGACTAGGTATTTT	CASSTTGTRYF
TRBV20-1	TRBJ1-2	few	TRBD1	TGCAGTGCTAGCCCCTGGGGGGACAGGGGCGGCTACACCTTC	CSASPWGDRGGYTF
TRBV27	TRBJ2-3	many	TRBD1	TGTGCCAGCAGTCTGGACAGGGACACAGATACGCAGTATTTT	CASSLDRDTDTQYF
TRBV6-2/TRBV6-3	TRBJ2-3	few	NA	TGTGCCAGCAGACCACTAGGGGGCACAGATACGCAGTATTTT	CASRPLGGTDTQYF
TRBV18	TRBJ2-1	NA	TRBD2	TGTGCCAGCTCACCCTCCGGGGGGGCCCGCTCGGAGCAGTTCTTC	CASSPSGGARSEQFF
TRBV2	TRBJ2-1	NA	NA	TGTGCCAGCAGTGAACAATCTAGCTCCTACAATGAGCAGTTCTTC	CASSEQSSSYNEQFF
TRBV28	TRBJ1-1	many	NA	TGTGCCAGCAGCCTCGTAGGGGGGTTCACTGAAGCTTTCTTT	CASSLVGGFTEAFF
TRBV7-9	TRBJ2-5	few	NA	TGTGCCAGCAGCTTAGCCCAAGCCCAACAAGAGACCCAGTACTTC	CASSLAQAQQETQYF
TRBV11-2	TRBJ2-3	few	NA	TGTGCCAGCAGCTTAGAAGGATCCACAGATACGCAGTATTTT	CASSLEGSTDTQYF
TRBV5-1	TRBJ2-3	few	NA	TGCGCCAGCAGCCCGCTGGGCGGACCCACAGATACGCAGTATTTT	CASSPLGGPTDTQYF
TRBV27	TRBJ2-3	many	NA	TGTGCCAGCAGTACCTGGACAGAAACAGATACGCAGTATTTT	CASSTWTETDTQYF
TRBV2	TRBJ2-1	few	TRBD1	TGTGCCACTACAAGGGACAGGGGGGACAATGAGCAGTTCTTC	CATTRDRGDNEQFF
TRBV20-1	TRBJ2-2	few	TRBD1	TGCAGTGCTAGAGGAGGGACAGCAAACACCGGGGAGCTGTTTTTT	CSARGGTANTGELFF
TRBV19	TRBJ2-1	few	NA	TGTGCCAGTAGTACCCCCACAAGAGGGGTTTACAATGAGCAGTTCTTC	CASSTPTRGVYNEQFF
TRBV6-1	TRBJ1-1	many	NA	TGTGCCAGCAGCATCGGACAAATGAACACTGAAGCTTTCTTT	CASSIGQMNTEAFF
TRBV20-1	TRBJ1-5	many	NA	TGCAGTGCTAGAGATCCCCCTGACCGATGGAATCAGCCCCAGCATTTT	CSARDPPDRWNQPQHF
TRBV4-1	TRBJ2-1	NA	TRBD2	TGCGCCAGCAGCCAAGATGTTGGGCTAGCGGGGGGGAATGAGCAGTTCTTC	CASSQDVGLAGGNEQFF
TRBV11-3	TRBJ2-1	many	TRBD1	TGTGCCAGCAGCTCCGAGGGGGCCCACCACAATGAGCAGTTCTTC	CASSSEGAHHNEQFF
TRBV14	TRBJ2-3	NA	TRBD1	TGTGCCAGCAGCCAACCACTGGGACAGGGTCCGGGCACAGATACGCAGTATTTT	CASSQPLGQGPGTDTQYF
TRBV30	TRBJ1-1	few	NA	TGTGCCTGGAGTCCCGGGTTCGAAGCTTTCTTT	CAWSPGFEAFF
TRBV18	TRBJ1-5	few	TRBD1	TGTGCCAGCTCCCCTACAGGGGGCAACAATCAGCCCCAGCATTTT	CASSPTGGNNQPQHF
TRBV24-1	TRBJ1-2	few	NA	TGTGCCACCAGTACCCAGGGGAACTATGGCTACACCTTC	CATSTQGNYGYTF